This entry describes one T cell receptor (beta chain). Its antigen is as yet unknown. CDR1 is PRHDT and CDR2 is FYEKMQ in the germline V gene (reference sequence). Germline trimming cut 3 bases from V and 4 bases from J; bases unmatched to any gene: 4. The CDR3 runs 14 residues. This table comes from immunoSEQ multiplex PCR, and its TCRdb copy is limited to in-frame clones, with some not included. This table has roughly 46,000 clones, over 60% appearing once. This sample is drawn from a study of vaccination effects on CD4 cells after COVID-19. The overall study: Post-vaccine sample collection fell at a median of 72 days after the second dose.

In the ViraFEST assay, antigen-specific CD4+ clonotypes were identified by expansion after peptide-pool stimulation. Between days 9 and 10 of culture, CD4+ T cells were separated out. Either the BNT162b2 or mRNA-1273 vaccine was given to participants in two doses. Cultivation was performed at a few million PBMC per well with roughly 9.2 IU/ml IL-2 and approximately 10 ug/ml peptides added. Fresh IL-2-containing medium replaced half the medium on days 3 and 7. General study findings and limits: Cross-reaction with common cold coronaviruses was seen in only 1 of 255 vaccine-induced clones from healthy vaccinees.

Sequenced here: CD4+ T cells from PBMCs cultured with HCoV-OC43 spike peptides, sampled after COVID-19 vaccination. Subset specified: HCoV-OC43 spike overlapping peptide pool stimulation. The chain has TRBV13 and TRBJ1-2; 8 bases fit TRBD1. This sequence was found in a human donor who received a COVID-19 vaccine. CDR3 residues: CASSFDRGSYGYTF. Written as DNA, the CDR3 is TGTGCCAGCAGCTTTGACAGGGGCTCCTATGGCTACACCTTC.